This TCR beta chain was found in a study of shared clonotypes between healthy human individuals. Original methodology: ImmunoSEQ junction-only sequences lacked quality scores, so their filtering differed. The table came from immunoSEQ multiplex PCR; TCRdb's copy has only in-frame clones and leaves some out. From that table come the V and J calls and clone size; the DNA was used to work out D and trimming. In the table there are millions of clones, approximately 94% of which are singletons. There are 14 residues in the CDR3. The V end lost 5 bases, the J end lost 7 bases, and 14 bases lay between the germline ends. Germline V lookup: CDR1 SEHNR, CDR2 FQNEAQ (reference sequence). A remark on this clone: Its antigen remains unknown.

Findings and caveats of the study: When compared with the clonotypes that were shared by all four sorted-subset donors, the non-shared clonotypes turned out to have lower generation probabilities.

It was CD45RO-negative cells, positively selected for CCR7, that made up naive CD8 cells, with terminally differentiated effector memory CD45RA+ cells excluded. Healthy and HIV-negative, the adult donors had no recent acute infections or vaccinations. The sequenced sample consisted of naive CD8+ T cells from PBMCs. The V and J genes are TRBV7-9 and TRBJ2-2, with TRBD1 as a possible D gene (6 bases). The clonotype comes from a man younger than 35 in good health. Some clones in this sample may be carry-over from other donors' samples. DNA of the CDR3: TGTGCCAGCAGCGTCGGGACAAAGGACGGGGAGCTGTTTTTT. As protein: CASSVGTKDGELFF.